A single sample gave rise to the 32 T cell receptor beta chains below, sequenced in a study of Ad26.COV2.S vaccination and SARS-CoV-2 variants. Method: immunoSEQ multiplex PCR; TCRdb's copy keeps in-frame clones and lacks some. Of approximately 97,000 clones in the sample, roughly 80% are singletons; the top ten hold 17%. The sample here was peripheral blood, taken after recovery from COVID-19. Every receptor here comes from a human donor who had recovered from COVID-19.

CDR3 residues: CASRRQAGEETQYF. CDR3 nucleotide sequence: TGCGCCAGCAGGCGACAAGCGGGAGAAGAGACCCAGTACTTC. The genes are TRBV5-1 and TRBJ2-5, with 8 bases identical to TRBD2. The CDR3 contains 14 residues. Germline lookup yields CDR1 SGHRS and CDR2 YFSETQ. With 5 bases clipped from V and 3 bases from J, the junction kept 6 bases outside the gene matches.

The rearrangement links TRBV28 to TRBJ1-6; TRBD1 matches 8 bases. Trimming removed 4 bases from V and 8 bases from J; junction bases left unmatched: 10. The CDR3 consists of 16 residues. Germline-derived CDR1 and CDR2 are MDHEN and SYDVKM. The CDR3 DNA reads as TGTGCCAGCAGTTACCCGGGTACAGGGGGGGATTCACCCCTCCACTTT. Protein: CASSYPGTGGDSPLHF.

This chain connects TRBV5-1 to TRBJ2-7, with D tentatively TRBD1 (6 bases). Trimming pared 4 bases from V and 1 base from J, leaving 12 bases between. The CDR3 is 14 amino acids. CDR1 and CDR2 from the germline V gene are SGHRS and YFSETQ. CDR3 amino acids: CASSPGQWSYEQYF. The CDR3 region has the DNA TGCGCCAGCAGCCCCGGACAGTGGTCCTACGAGCAGTACTTC.

This clone was seen only once. CDR3 amino acids: CASSFGADTEAFF. CDR3 coding DNA: TGCGCCAGCAGCTTCGGGGCGGACACTGAAGCTTTCTTT. The chain joins TRBV5-1 to TRBJ1-1, with D maybe TRBD1 (5 bases). CDR1 SGHRS and CDR2 YFSETQ come from the germline V gene. The CDR3 runs to 13 residues. V was trimmed by 2 bases and J by 3 bases, leaving 8 bases between them.

This clone was recorded once. The chain combines TRBV11-2 with TRBJ2-3; tentative D call: TRBD2 (6 bases). This CDR3 has 12 residues. Germline V gives CDR1 SGHAT, CDR2 FQNNGV. V lost 5 bases and J 6 bases, leaving 9 bases between the germline ends. CDR3 sequence (DNA): TGTGCCAGCAGCCGGGGGTTTGATACGCAGTATTTT. Its protein is CASSRGFDTQYF.

The chain is built from TRBV10-3 and TRBJ1-2; a weak D match, TRBD1 (6 bases). Germline V gene data show CDR1 as ENHRY and CDR2 as SYGVKD. V was cut by 6 bases and J by 4 bases, with 12 bases left in between. The CDR3 is 13 residues long. The CDR3 nucleotides are TGTGCCATCAGAACAGGGCCGGCCTATGGCTACACCTTC. Encoded protein: CAIRTGPAYGYTF.

The J gene is TRBJ2-3, the V gene TRBV7-9, with 8 bases that match TRBD2. The trim removed 2 bases at V and 5 bases at J, leaving 15 bases unmatched. The CDR3 runs 18 residues. Germline V lookup: CDR1 SEHNR, CDR2 FQNEAQ (reference sequence). CDR3 DNA: TGTGCCAGCAGCTTATCACCTCGGGATAGCGGGGAAGTAGATACGCAGTATTTT. The encoded protein is CASSLSPRDSGEVDTQYF.

The rearrangement uses TRBV28 and TRBJ2-3; TRBD2 aligns across 9 bases. V lost 4 bases and J lost 3; bases outside the gene matches: 17. Per germline, CDR1 MDHEN and CDR2 SYDVKM. CDR3 length: 19 residues. The CDR3 DNA is TGTGCCAGCAGTTCCATTTGGGGCCTATCAGCGGGGGGAACAGATACGCAGTATTTT. It specifies CASSSIWGLSAGGTDTQYF.

J is TRBJ1-5 and V is TRBV19; TRBD1 aligns across 9 bases. The germline CDR1 and CDR2 sequences are LNHDA and SQIVND (reference sequence). The ends lost 11 bases at V and 2 bases at J; junction bases unmatched: 7. This CDR3 has 14 amino acids. CDR3 in amino acids: CAGTGQGGNQPQHF. CDR3 sequence (DNA): TGTGCCGGTACGGGACAGGGCGGCAATCAGCCCCAGCATTTT.

The chain is built from TRBV7-2 and TRBJ1-4; 8 bases map to TRBD1. CDR1 is SGHTA, CDR2 FQGNSA, per germline. Germline trimming cut 3 bases from V and 1 base from J; bases unmatched to any gene: 1. The CDR3 runs to 15 residues. The CDR3 DNA follows: TGTGCCAGCAGCTTCGACAGGGGAACTAATGAAAAACTGTTTTTT. As protein: CASSFDRGTNEKLFF.

The chain combines TRBV11-1 with TRBJ2-5; maybe TRBD2 (7 bases). The CDR3 runs 15 residues. CDR1 and CDR2 from the germline V gene are SGHAT and FQDESV (reference sequence). Trimming removed 2 bases from V and 4 bases from J, with 14 bases in between. CDR3 protein: CASSLFGGLAETQYF. The CDR3 DNA is TGTGCCAGCAGCTTATTCGGGGGGCTAGCAGAGACCCAGTACTTC.

This clone appeared a few times. One end of the junction fails to match germline, which may point to a read error. V gene TRBV13 combines with J gene TRBJ1-2, with D unclear. Germline loops: CDR1 PRHDT, CDR2 FYEKMQ (reference sequence). The CDR3 covers 13 residues. For the CDR3, the DNA is TGTGCCAGCAGCGTAGGCAGGAACTATGGCTACACCTTC. It translates to CASSVGRNYGYTF.

V and J are TRBV19 and TRBJ2-1; 8 nucleotides match TRBD1. Germline V lookup: CDR1 LNHDA, CDR2 SQIVND (reference sequence). The CDR3 has 12 residues. J lost 7 bases, V lost 6 bases, and 2 bases had no gene match. The CDR3: CASSTGGNEQFF. DNA of the CDR3: TGTGCCAGTAGCACAGGGGGGAATGAGCAGTTCTTC.

The V gene is TRBV19, the J gene TRBJ2-2, with D perhaps TRBD2 (6 bases). Trimming pared 9 bases from V and 5 bases from J, leaving 19 bases between. The germline V gene encodes CDR1 LNHDA and CDR2 SQIVND (reference sequence). The CDR3 sequence is 15 residues long. The CDR3: CASLPLGGITGELFF. In DNA, the CDR3 is TGTGCCAGCCTCCCCCTGGGGGGTATTACCGGGGAGCTGTTTTTT.

The V call is TRBV6-5, the J call TRBJ2-5; 7 bases align to TRBD1. With 6 bases clipped from V and 4 bases from J, the junction kept 11 bases outside the gene matches. CDR3 length equals 15 residues. The germline V gene has CDR1 MNHEY and CDR2 SVGAGI. In DNA form, the CDR3 reads TGTGCCAGCAGGGACACAGGGGAAAGTAGAGAGACCCAGTACTTC. This encodes CASRDTGESRETQYF.

J is TRBJ2-5 and V is TRBV7-7, with D tentatively TRBD1 (6 bases). Per the germline V gene, CDR1 is SSHAT and CDR2 is FNYEAQ (reference sequence). This CDR3 is 14 amino acids long. Trimming took 0 bases from V and 1 from J, leaving 6 bases between them. The CDR3, as DNA: TGTGCCAGCAGCTTAGCAGGGGGCCAAGAGACCCAGTACTTC. Translated: CASSLAGGQETQYF. Full variable domain (rest looked up from reference TRBV7-7 and TRBJ2-5): GAGVSQSPRYKVTKRGQDVTLRCDPISSHATLYWYQQALGQGPEFLTYFNYEAQPDKSGLPSDRFSAERPEGSISTLTIQRTEQRDSAMYRCASSLAGGQETQYFGPGTRLLVL.

This sequence joins TRBV7-9 and TRBJ1-1; a possible D gene is TRBD1 (6 bases). Per the germline V gene, CDR1 is SEHNR and CDR2 is FQNEAQ (reference sequence). The CDR3 is made up of 15 amino acids. Trimming took 3 bases from V and 2 from J, leaving 13 bases between them. CDR3: CASSFSDRRNTEAFF. The CDR3 bases are TGTGCCAGCAGCTTTAGTGACAGGCGTAACACTGAAGCTTTCTTT.

This clone was found once. The rearrangement uses TRBV9 and TRBJ2-7; possibly TRBD1 for D (6 bases). The V end was cut by 2 bases, the J end by 2 bases, with 14 bases between. Germline assignment: CDR1 SGDLS and CDR2 YYNGEE. The CDR3 is 15 residues long. The CDR3 sequence: CASSVGQRETYEQYF. CDR3 in DNA: TGTGCCAGCAGCGTCGGACAGCGAGAGACCTACGAGCAGTACTTC. The entire variable domain, with the rest obtained from reference TRBV9 and TRBJ2-7, is as follows: DSGVTQTPKHLITATGQRVTLRCSPRSGDLSVYWYQQSLDQGLQFLIQYYNGEERAKGNILERFSAQQFPDLHSELNLSSLELGDSALYFCASSVGQRETYEQYFGPGTRLTVT.

J is TRBJ2-4 and V is TRBV2; D is unresolved. Trimming shortened V by 4 bases and J by 8 bases, and 12 bases separated the two germline ends. Looked up from germline, CDR1 is SNHLY and CDR2 is FYNNEI. The CDR3 has 13 amino acids. CDR3 sequence (DNA): TGTGCCAGCAGTGGACGTTCCCGAGACATTCAGTACTTC. Amino acid sequence: CASSGRSRDIQYF.

This clone was seen once. The V gene is TRBV4-1, the J gene TRBJ2-7; the D gene could be TRBD1 or TRBD2 (5 bases each). With 1 base removed from V and 0 bases from J, the gap between germline ends came to 10 bases. The length of the CDR3 is 15 residues. Germline values: CDR1 MGHRA, CDR2 YSYEKL. CDR3 amino acids: CASSQVSGSSYEQYF. CDR3 DNA sequence: TGCGCCAGCAGCCAAGTCTCAGGGAGCTCCTACGAGCAGTACTTC.

This clone was observed a handful of times. The V and J genes are TRBV6-2 or TRBV6-3 and TRBJ2-7; maybe TRBD1 (6 bases). The CDR3 is 14 amino acids. V lost 4 bases to trimming and J lost 3 bases, with 13 bases between them. Germline lookup yields CDR1 MNHEY and CDR2 SVGEGT. CDR3 loop: CASSSHRDSYEQYF. Here the CDR3 DNA reads TGTGCCAGCAGTTCCCACAGGGATAGCTACGAGCAGTACTTC.

The chain joins TRBV4-1 to TRBJ1-2, with D tentatively TRBD1 (6 bases). The CDR3 covers 18 residues. With 3 bases removed from V and 2 bases from J, the gap between germline ends came to 22 bases. Germline CDR1 MGHRA, CDR2 YSYEKL. The CDR3 spells CASSHPITGPQGNYGYTF. In nucleotides, the CDR3 is TGCGCCAGCAGCCACCCCATTACCGGGCCCCAGGGGAACTATGGCTACACCTTC.

The gene calls are TRBV30 and TRBJ2-5, with D perhaps TRBD1 (6 bases). Germline V gene data show CDR1 as GTSNPN and CDR2 as SVGIG (reference sequence). This CDR3 has 11 residues. Trimming pared 1 base from V and 7 bases from J, leaving 7 bases between. The CDR3 reads CAWSAQGTQYF. As DNA, the CDR3 is TGTGCCTGGAGTGCACAGGGGACCCAGTACTTC.

V usage is TRBV19 and J usage is TRBJ1-1; no firm D call. Per germline, CDR1 LNHDA and CDR2 SQIVND (reference sequence). The CDR3 sequence is 13 residues long. V lost 5 bases to trimming and J lost 4 bases, with 11 bases between them. The CDR3 sequence is CASSVGLSTEAFF. The CDR3 bases are TGTGCCAGTAGTGTAGGGTTGAGCACTGAAGCTTTCTTT.

V usage is TRBV27 and J usage is TRBJ2-3; D remains ambiguous. V gave up 1 base and J gave up 1 base, with 9 bases separating them. Germline V gives CDR1 MNHEY, CDR2 SMNVEV (reference sequence). The CDR3 runs to 15 residues. CDR3 bases: TGTGCCAGCAGTTTATTCCCAGCTCGCACAGATACGCAGTATTTT. Its translation is CASSLFPARTDTQYF.

The V and J genes are TRBV2 and TRBJ1-4; D is ambiguous. CDR1 is SNHLY and CDR2 is FYNNEI in the germline V gene. This CDR3 contains 13 residues. V was trimmed by 7 bases and J by 4 bases, leaving 10 bases between them. As DNA, the CDR3 is TGTGCCAGCAAAAAGGACCTTAATGAAAAACTGTTTTTT. It codes for CASKKDLNEKLFF.

This chain links TRBV5-1 with TRBJ2-7, with 7 bases identical to TRBD1. From germline, CDR1 is SGHRS and CDR2 YFSETQ. Germline trimming cut 3 bases from V and 1 base from J; bases unmatched to any gene: 4. The CDR3 contains 14 residues. CDR3 bases: TGCGCCAGCAGCTCGGGACAGCGATCCTACGAGCAGTACTTC. Amino acid sequence: CASSSGQRSYEQYF.

V is TRBV28 and J is TRBJ2-1; 11 bases fit TRBD1. Germline CDR1 and CDR2: MDHEN and SYDVKM. The CDR3 is 16 amino acids. Germline trimming cut 3 bases from V and 5 bases from J; bases unmatched to any gene: 6. Here the CDR3 DNA reads TGTGCCAGCAGTTTCCGACTGGGACAGGGGGACAATGAGCAGTTCTTC. As protein: CASSFRLGQGDNEQFF.

The V gene is TRBV29-1, the J gene TRBJ2-3; D possibly matches TRBD1 or TRBD2 (5 bases each). V was shortened by 6 bases and J by 1 base, with 14 bases between the two germline ends. CDR3 length: 14 residues. From germline, CDR1 is SQVTM and CDR2 ANQGSEA. The CDR3 is CSVGAGDRTDTQYF. CDR3 coding DNA: TGCAGCGTCGGGGCCGGAGACCGCACAGATACGCAGTATTTT.

This chain links TRBV2 with TRBJ1-6; D is undetermined. The V gene lost 3 bases and the J gene lost 10 bases, with 13 bases spanning the gap. The CDR3 has 14 amino acids. Germline V gene data show CDR1 as SNHLY and CDR2 as FYNNEI. The CDR3 loop is CASSEWGEDSPLHF. The CDR3, as DNA: TGTGCCAGCAGTGAGTGGGGTGAGGACTCACCCCTCCACTTT.

This clone was found a few times. This chain joins TRBV2 and TRBJ2-5; 9 bases map to TRBD1. Germline lookup yields CDR1 SNHLY and CDR2 FYNNEI. The length of the CDR3 is 15 residues. Trimming at V came to 5 bases and at J to 4 bases, leaving 8 bases not matched to a gene. The DNA of the CDR3 is TGTGCCAGCAGTCCAAACAGGGGGCCGGGAGAGACCCAGTACTTC. Translation: CASSPNRGPGETQYF.

The genes are TRBV6-5 and TRBJ1-1; the D gene is possibly TRBD1 (5 bases). V was shortened by 7 bases and J by 4 bases, with 10 bases between the two germline ends. This CDR3 contains 12 residues. Germline V gene data show CDR1 as MNHEY and CDR2 as SVGAGI. The CDR3 region is CASTLRATEAFF. CDR3 DNA sequence: TGTGCCAGCACCCTCAGGGCCACTGAAGCTTTCTTT.